This T cell receptor (beta chain) was recorded in a study of T cells in Graves' hyperthyroidism and ophthalmopathy. Together with thyroid ultrasound, orbital computed tomography, serum thyroxine and TRAb, clinical symptoms were used for diagnoses. V trimming: 2 bases; J trimming: 6 bases; junction bases outside the gene matches: 11. This CDR3 has 16 amino acids. Germline V gene lookup returns CDR1 SGHAT and CDR2 FQNNGV. The table lists this clonotype with many counts. Amplification of TCR beta CDR3 regions was performed using RNA transcripts as template. The HTBI primer set served for first-round RT-PCR of the TCR CDR3. TCRdb independently ran MiXCR on the multiplex PCR reads; one entry per CDR3 protein. The sample carries over 250,000 distinct CDR3 sequences, about 20% recorded once.

The chain combines TRBV11-2 with TRBJ2-7; TRBD1 agrees at 9 bases. This TCR came from a man aged 25 to 40 with Graves' ophthalmopathy. The sequenced sample consisted of blood. CDR3 bases: TGTGCCAGCAGCTTAAGTTGGGGGACAGGGTGGGGCGAGCAGTACTTC. Translated, it gives CASSLSWGTGWGEQYF.